Included here is one T cell receptor (beta chain) sequence, with context. V was clipped by 6 bases and J by 8 bases, with 14 bases between them. Germline assignment: CDR1 SGHNT and CDR2 YENEEA. This CDR3 has 13 residues. This sample is drawn from a study of control samples from healthy donors and cancer patients. Using immunoSEQ multiplex PCR, the repertoire was profiled, and TCRdb retains in-frame clones only, with some absent. The sample holds fewer than 85,000 clones, 94% seen once. V gene TRBV11-3 combines with J gene TRBJ2-1; perhaps TRBD2 as D (6 bases). This TCR was sampled from a woman younger than 45 in good health. The specimen sequenced was blood. In DNA, the CDR3 is TGTGCCAGCAGTTCTCGGGGGAGAGATGAGCAGTTCTTC. Its protein product is CASSSRGRDEQFF.